This TCR beta chain derives from a study of blood T cells in healthy people across ages. The CDR3 contains 17 residues. Extracted total RNA amounted to at least 5.5 micrograms for each sample. The authors ran a second PCR of roughly 6 to 11 cycles using a sample-barcoded 5' primer and a J-beta primer mix. TCRdb reprocessed the 5' RACE reads via MiXCR and lists one record per CDR3 protein. The table has approximately 580,000 distinct CDR3 sequences, 24% seen once; the top ten hold 7.5% to 9%. Remarks on this clonotype: Its specificity is not known.

Study-level findings and limits: A roughly linear age-dependent decrease characterized TCR beta diversity per million T cells.

These same records also appear under a second study, on T cells of mothers and their children. Turning to that study: Three healthy Caucasian mothers served as donors, and their six children did as well. Maternal samples each gave over 8 million TCR beta CDR3 reads, and child samples approximately 2.8 million each.

The V call is TRBV21-1, the J call TRBJ2-7. TRBV21-1 is a pseudogene. Sequencing was performed on blood. The sequence came from a boy aged 10-17 years in good health. The DNA for the CDR3 is TGTGCCAGCAGCAAAGAAAGTAGGCCTCGTCGGGTCTACGAGCAGTACTTC. It encodes CASSKESRPRRVYEQYF.